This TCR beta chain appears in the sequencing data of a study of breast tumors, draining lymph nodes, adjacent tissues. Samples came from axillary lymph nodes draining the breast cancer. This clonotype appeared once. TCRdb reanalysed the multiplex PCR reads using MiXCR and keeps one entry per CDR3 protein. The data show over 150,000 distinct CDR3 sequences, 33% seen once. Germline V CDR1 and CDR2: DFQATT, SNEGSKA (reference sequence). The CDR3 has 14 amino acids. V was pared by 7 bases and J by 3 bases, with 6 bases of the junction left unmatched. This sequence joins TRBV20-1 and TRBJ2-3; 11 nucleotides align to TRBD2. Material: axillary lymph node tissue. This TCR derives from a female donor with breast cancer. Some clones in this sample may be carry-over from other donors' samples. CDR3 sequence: CSGTSGGRTDTQYF. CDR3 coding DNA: TGCAGTGGAACTAGCGGGGGAAGAACAGATACGCAGTATTTT.